This record covers a single T cell receptor beta chain. The entry originates in a study of control samples from healthy donors and cancer patients. The table came from immunoSEQ multiplex PCR; TCRdb's copy has only in-frame clones and leaves some out. The table shows tens of thousands of clones, with about 87% occurring only once. The germline gives CDR1 DFQATT, CDR2 SNEGSKA (reference sequence). Trimming cost V 3 bases and J 8 bases, with 19 bases left between them. The CDR3 runs 15 residues. This clonotype was obtained from a woman in her 70s in good health. The genes are TRBV20-1 and TRBJ1-4; D uncertain. The sequenced material came from blood. The CDR3 loop reads CSASSPPELREKLFF. CDR3 sequence (DNA): TGCAGTGCTAGTAGCCCCCCTGAATTACGGGAAAAACTGTTTTTT.